This TCR beta chain was profiled in a study of T cells in Graves' hyperthyroidism and ophthalmopathy. This CDR3 has 17 amino acids. Trimming pared 5 bases from V and 5 bases from J, leaving 19 bases between. Per germline, CDR1 MNHNY and CDR2 SVGAGI (reference sequence). This clonotype was counted only a few times. From RNA transcripts, TCR beta CDR3 regions were amplified. The HTBI primer set drove a first-round RT-PCR of the TCR CDR3. Each CDR3 protein gets one entry after TCRdb re-called the multiplex PCR reads with MiXCR. The table has roughly 710,000 distinct CDR3 sequences, under 45% seen once. This receptor was obtained from a woman in her thirties or forties with Graves' hyperthyroidism. The rearrangement joins TRBV6-6 to TRBJ1-6; D is unresolved. Sequences were obtained from blood. CDR3 loop: CASSTSRNRENNSPLHF. CDR3 in DNA: TGTGCCAGCAGTACCTCCAGAAATCGGGAGAATAATTCACCCCTCCACTTT.